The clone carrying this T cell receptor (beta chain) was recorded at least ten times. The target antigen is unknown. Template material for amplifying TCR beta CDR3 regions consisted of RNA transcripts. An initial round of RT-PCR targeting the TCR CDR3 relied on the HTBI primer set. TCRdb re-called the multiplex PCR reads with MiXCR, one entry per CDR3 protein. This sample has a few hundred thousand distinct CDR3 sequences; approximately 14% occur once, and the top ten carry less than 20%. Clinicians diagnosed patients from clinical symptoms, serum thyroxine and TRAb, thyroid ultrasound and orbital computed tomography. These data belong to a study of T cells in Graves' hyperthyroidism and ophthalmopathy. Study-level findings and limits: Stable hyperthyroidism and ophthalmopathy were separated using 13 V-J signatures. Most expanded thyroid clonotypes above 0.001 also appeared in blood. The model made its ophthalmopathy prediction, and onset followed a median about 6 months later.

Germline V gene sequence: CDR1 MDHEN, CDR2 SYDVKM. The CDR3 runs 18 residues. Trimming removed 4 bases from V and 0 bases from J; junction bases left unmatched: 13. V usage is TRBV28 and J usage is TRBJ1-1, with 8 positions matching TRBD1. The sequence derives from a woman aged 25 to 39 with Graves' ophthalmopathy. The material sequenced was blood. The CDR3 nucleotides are TGTGCCAGCAGTTATCGCCCGGGACAGGCGCCGATGAACACTGAAGCTTTCTTT. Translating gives CASSYRPGQAPMNTEAFF.